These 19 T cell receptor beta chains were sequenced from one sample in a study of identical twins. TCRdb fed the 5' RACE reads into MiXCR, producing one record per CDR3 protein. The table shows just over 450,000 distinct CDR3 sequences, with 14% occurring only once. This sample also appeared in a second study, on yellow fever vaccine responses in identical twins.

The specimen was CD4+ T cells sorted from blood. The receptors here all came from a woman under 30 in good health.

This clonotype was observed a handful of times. The CDR3 bases are TGTGCCAGCAGCCCTTTGGCGGGGGGACGACATAACAATGAGCAGTTCTTC. This encodes CASSPLAGGRHNNEQFF. The chain is built from TRBV2 and TRBJ2-1, with 8 bases matching TRBD2. CDR1 is SNHLY and CDR2 is FYNNEI in the germline V gene. With V trimmed by 6 bases and J by 5 bases, 15 bases remained unmatched. The CDR3 has 17 residues.

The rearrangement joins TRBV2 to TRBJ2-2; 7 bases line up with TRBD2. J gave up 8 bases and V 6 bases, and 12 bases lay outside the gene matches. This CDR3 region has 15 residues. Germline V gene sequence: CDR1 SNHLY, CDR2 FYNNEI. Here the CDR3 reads CASSPWGRGLGELFF. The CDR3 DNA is TGTGCCAGCAGCCCCTGGGGGAGGGGTTTGGGGGAGCTGTTTTTT.

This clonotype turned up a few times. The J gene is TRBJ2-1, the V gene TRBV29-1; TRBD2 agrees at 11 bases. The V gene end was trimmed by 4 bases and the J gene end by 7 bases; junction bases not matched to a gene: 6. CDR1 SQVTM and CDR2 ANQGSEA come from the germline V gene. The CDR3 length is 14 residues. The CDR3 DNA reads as TGCAGCGTTGTAATAGCGGGGGGGACGAATGAGCAGTTCTTC. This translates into CSVVIAGGTNEQFF.

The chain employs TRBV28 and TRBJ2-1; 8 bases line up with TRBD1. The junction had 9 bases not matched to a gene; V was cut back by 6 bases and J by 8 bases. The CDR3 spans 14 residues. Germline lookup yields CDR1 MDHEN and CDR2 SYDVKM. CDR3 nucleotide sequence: TGTGCCAGCAGCCCCCCCGGGACAGGTGATGAGCAGTTCTTC. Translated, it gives CASSPPGTGDEQFF.

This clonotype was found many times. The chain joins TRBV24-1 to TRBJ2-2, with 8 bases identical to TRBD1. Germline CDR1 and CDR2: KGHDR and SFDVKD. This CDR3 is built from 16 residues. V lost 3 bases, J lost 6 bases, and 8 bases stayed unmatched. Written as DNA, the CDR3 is TGTGCCACCAGTGATCAGGGACAGGTTAACGCCGGGGAGCTGTTTTTT. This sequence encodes CATSDQGQVNAGELFF.

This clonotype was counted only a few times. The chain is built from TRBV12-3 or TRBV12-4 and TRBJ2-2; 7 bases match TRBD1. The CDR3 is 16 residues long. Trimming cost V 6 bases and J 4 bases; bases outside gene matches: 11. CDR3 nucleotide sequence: TGTGCCAGCAGGCTCGGTGACAGGGTTTCCACCGGGGAGCTGTTTTTT. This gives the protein CASRLGDRVSTGELFF.

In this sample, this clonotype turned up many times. CDR3 DNA sequence: TGCGCCAGCAGCCAGGCGGACAGGGGAGTTACTGAAGCTTTCTTT. Its protein is CASSQADRGVTEAFF. The chain uses TRBV4-3 and TRBJ1-1; 9 bases fit TRBD1. The CDR3 length is 15 residues. V gave up 3 bases and J gave up 5 bases; unmatched junction bases: 7. From germline, CDR1 is LGHNA and CDR2 YSLEER.

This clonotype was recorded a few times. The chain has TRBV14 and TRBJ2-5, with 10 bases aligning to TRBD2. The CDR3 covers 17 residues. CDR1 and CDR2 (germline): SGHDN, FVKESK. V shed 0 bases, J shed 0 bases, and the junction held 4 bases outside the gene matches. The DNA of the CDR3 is TGTGCCAGCAGCCAAGAACTAGCGGGAATGTACCAAGAGACCCAGTACTTC. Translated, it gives CASSQELAGMYQETQYF.

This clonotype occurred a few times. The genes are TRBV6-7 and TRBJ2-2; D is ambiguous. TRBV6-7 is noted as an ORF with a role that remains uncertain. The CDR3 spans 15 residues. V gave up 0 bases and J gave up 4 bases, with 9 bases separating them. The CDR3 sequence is CASSYSPGSTGELFF. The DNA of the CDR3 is TGTGCCAGCAGTTACTCCCCCGGATCCACCGGGGAGCTGTTTTTT.

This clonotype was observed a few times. The CDR3 sequence is CASSLEVWNTEAFF. CDR3 in DNA: TGTGCCAGCAGCTTAGAAGTCTGGAACACTGAAGCTTTCTTT. The chain carries TRBV7-2 and TRBJ1-1; no reliable D call. Germline CDR1 is SGHTA and CDR2 is FQGNSA. CDR3 length: 14 amino acids. The ends were cut back, 1 base at V and 1 base at J, with 7 bases in the middle.

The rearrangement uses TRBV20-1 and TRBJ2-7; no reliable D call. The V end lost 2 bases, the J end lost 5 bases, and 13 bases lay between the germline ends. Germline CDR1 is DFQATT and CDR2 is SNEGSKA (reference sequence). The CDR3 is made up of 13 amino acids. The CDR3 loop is CSARLGYVHEQYF. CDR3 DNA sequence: TGCAGTGCTAGACTAGGTTACGTCCACGAGCAGTACTTC.

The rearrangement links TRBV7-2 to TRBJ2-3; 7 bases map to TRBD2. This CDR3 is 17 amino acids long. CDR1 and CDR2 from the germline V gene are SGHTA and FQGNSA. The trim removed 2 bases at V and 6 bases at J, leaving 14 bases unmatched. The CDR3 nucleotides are TGTGCCAGCAGCTTATCAGGGCTAGCGGCCCCCGCGGATACGCAGTATTTT. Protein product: CASSLSGLAAPADTQYF.

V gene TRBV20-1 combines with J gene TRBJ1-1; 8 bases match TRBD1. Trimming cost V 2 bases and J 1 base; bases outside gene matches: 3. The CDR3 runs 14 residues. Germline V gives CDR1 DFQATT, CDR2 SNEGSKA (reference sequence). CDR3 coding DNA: TGCAGTGCTAGATCCGGGACAGGGAACACTGAAGCTTTCTTT. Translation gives CSARSGTGNTEAFF.

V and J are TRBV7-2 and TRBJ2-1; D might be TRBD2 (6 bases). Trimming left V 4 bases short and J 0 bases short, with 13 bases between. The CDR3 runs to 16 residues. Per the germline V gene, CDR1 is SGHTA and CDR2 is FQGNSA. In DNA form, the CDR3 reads TGTGCCAGCAGCTCCAGACCCGGGGGCTCCTACAATGAGCAGTTCTTC. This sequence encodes CASSSRPGGSYNEQFF. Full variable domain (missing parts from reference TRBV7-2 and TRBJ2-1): GAGVSQSPSNKVTEKGKDVELRCDPISGHTALYWYRQSLGQGLEFLIYFQGNSAPDKSGLPSDRFSAERTGGSVSTLTIQRTQQEDSAVYLCASSSRPGGSYNEQFFGPGTRLTVL.

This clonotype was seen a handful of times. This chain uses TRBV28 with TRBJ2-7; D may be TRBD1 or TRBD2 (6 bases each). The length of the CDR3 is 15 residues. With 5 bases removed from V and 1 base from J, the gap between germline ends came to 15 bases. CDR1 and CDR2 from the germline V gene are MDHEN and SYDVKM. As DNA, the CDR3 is TGTGCCAGCAGTCTCGGGGGCCCGCGGTCCTACGAGCAGTACTTC. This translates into CASSLGGPRSYEQYF. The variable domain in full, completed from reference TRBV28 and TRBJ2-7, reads DVKVTQSSRYLVKRTGEKVFLECVQDMDHENMFWYRQDPGLGLRLIYFSYDVKMKEKGDIPEGYSVSREKKERFSLILESASTNQTSMYLCASSLGGPRSYEQYFGPGTRLTVT.

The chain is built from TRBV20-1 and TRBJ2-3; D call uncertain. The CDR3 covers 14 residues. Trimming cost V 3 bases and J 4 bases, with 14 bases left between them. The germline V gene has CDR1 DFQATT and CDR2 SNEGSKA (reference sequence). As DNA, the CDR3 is TGCAGTGCTAGGTGGTTGGAGCGCTCAGATACGCAGTATTTT. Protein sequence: CSARWLERSDTQYF.

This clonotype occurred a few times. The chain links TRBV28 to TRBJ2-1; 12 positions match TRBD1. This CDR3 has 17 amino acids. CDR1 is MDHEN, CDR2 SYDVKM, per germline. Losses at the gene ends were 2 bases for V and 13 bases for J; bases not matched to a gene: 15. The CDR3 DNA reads TGTGCCAGCAGTTTAGTGGGACAGGGGGCGATTCAAGGACGTCAGTTCTTC. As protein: CASSLVGQGAIQGRQFF.

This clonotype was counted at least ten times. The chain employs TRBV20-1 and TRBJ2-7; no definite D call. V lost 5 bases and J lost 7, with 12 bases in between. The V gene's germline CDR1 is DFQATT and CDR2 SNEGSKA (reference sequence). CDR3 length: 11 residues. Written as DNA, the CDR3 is TGCAGTGCTCGACTCACTAAAGAGCAGTACTTC. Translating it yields CSARLTKEQYF.

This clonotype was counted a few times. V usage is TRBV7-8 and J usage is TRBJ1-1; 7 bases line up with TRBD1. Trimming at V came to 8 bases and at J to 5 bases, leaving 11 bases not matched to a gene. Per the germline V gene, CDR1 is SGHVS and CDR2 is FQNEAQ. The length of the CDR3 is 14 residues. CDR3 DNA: TGTGCCAGCCGACGGGGGTGGGGACAGACTGAAGCTTTCTTT. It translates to CASRRGWGQTEAFF.